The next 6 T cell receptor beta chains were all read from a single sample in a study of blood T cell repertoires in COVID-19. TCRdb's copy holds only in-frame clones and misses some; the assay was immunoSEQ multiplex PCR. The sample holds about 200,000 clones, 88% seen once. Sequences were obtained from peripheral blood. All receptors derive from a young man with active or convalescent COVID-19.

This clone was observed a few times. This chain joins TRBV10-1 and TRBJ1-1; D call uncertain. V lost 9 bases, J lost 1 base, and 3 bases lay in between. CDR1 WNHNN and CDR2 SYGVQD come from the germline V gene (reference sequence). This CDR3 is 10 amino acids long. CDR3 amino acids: CARQNTEAFF. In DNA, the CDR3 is TGCGCCAGACAGAACACTGAAGCTTTCTTT.

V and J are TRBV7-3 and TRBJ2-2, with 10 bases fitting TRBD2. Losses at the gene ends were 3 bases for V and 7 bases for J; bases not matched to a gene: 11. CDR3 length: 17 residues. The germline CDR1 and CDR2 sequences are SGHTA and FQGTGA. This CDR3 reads CASSFQTGTSVGGELFF. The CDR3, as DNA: TGTGCCAGCAGCTTCCAAACCGGGACTAGCGTAGGCGGGGAGCTGTTTTTT.

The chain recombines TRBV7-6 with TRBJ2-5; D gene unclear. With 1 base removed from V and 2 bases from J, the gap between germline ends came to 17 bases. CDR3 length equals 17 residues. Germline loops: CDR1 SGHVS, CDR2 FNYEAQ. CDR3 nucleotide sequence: TGTGCCAGCAGCTTAGTTTCGGGTGGTGCTGCTCAAGAGACCCAGTACTTC. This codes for CASSLVSGGAAQETQYF.

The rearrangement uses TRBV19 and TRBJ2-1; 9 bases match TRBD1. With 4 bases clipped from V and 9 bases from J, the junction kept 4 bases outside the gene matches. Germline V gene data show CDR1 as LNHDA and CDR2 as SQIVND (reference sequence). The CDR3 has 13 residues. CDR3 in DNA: TGTGCCAGTAGTACGGGACAGGGAGGTGAGCAGTTCTTC. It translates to CASSTGQGGEQFF.

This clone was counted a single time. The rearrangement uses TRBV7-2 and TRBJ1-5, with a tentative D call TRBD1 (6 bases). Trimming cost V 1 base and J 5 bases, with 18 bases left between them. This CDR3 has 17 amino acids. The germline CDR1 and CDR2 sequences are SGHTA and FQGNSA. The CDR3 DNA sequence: TGTGCCAGCAGCTTAGGGTTATACAGGGACGAGTATCAGCCCCAGCATTTT. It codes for CASSLGLYRDEYQPQHF.

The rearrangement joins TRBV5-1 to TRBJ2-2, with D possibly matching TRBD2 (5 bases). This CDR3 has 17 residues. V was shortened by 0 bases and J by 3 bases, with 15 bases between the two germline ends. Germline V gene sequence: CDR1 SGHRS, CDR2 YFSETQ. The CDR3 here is CASSLVFQAADTGELFF. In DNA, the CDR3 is TGCGCCAGCAGCTTGGTTTTTCAGGCAGCGGACACCGGGGAGCTGTTTTTT.